Listed below are T cell receptor beta chains from one sample, sequenced in a study of cytomegalovirus exposure and HLA in healthy donors. The assay was immunoSEQ multiplex PCR, and TCRdb's table has in-frame clones only and misses some. The sample yields over 200,000 clones, 70% to 85% seen once. Sequenced sample: PBMCs. The receptors derive from a male donor in good health and CMV-seronegative. Each CDR3 is given with its conserved first and last residue. The D gene is left open where the match is weak. Clone sizes are given selectively: once, few, many, or a class where the clone is expanded.

>14|TRBV2|TRBJ2-5|NA|NA
TGTGCCAGCAGTGATCACCATGGAGGAGAGACCCAGTACTTC
CASSDHHGGETQYF
>15|TRBV6-5|TRBJ2-7|NA|NA
TGTGCCAGCAGTTATTCGGGACTGTCCTCCTACGAGCAGTACTTC
CASSYSGLSSYEQYF
>18|TRBV5-1|TRBJ1-1|TRBD1|NA
TGCGCCAGCAGCTCCGGAGGGACAGGGGGGCTTATGAACACTGAAGCTTTCTTT
CASSSGGTGGLMNTEAFF
>14|TRBV18|TRBJ2-7|NA|NA
TGTGCCAGCTCACCACTGGGCAGGCAAGACGAGCAGTACTTC
CASSPLGRQDEQYF
>13|TRBV4-1|TRBJ2-5|TRBD2|NA
TGCGCCAGCGGGGGGGGAGGGATGGAGACCCAGTACTTC
CASGGGGMETQYF
>15|TRBV7-3|TRBJ1-3|NA|NA
TGTGCCAGCAGCCGGACGGGGGGCTCTGGAAACACCATATATTTT
CASSRTGGSGNTIYF
>15|TRBV6-5|TRBJ2-5|TRBD2|NA
TGTGCCAGCGGACTAGGCAGAACTCGGGGAGAGACCCAGTACTTC
CASGLGRTRGETQYF
>16|TRBV7-8|TRBJ2-4|NA|few
TGTGCCAGCAGCTTTGGGCCGGGCCAGGGGGGAAACATTCAGTACTTC
CASSFGPGQGGNIQYF
>17|TRBV30|TRBJ2-5|TRBD2|once
TGTGCCTGGAGTGTAAGGGGGGGCCGCGGGAGGTCAGAGACCCAGTACTTC
CAWSVRGGRGRSETQYF
>13|TRBV7-9|TRBJ2-7|NA|NA
TGTGCCAGCAGCCAAGTGGGAGCCTACGAGCAGTACTTC
CASSQVGAYEQYF
>14|TRBV29-1|TRBJ2-7|NA|NA
TGCAGCGCTGGGTCAGGTAACAGCCCCTACGAGCAGTACTTC
CSAGSGNSPYEQYF
>15|TRBV6-6|TRBJ1-5|TRBD1|NA
TGTGCCAGCAGTTTACAGGGGGCGAGCAATCAGCCCCAGCATTTT
CASSLQGASNQPQHF
>17|TRBV4-1|TRBJ1-2|NA|NA
TGCGCCAGCAGCCAAGATCGTTTAGGGGCAACGTCTTATGGCTACACCTTC
CASSQDRLGATSYGYTF
>15|TRBV6-5|TRBJ1-1|NA|NA
TGTGCCAGCACCCACCGGGGGGTATTGAACACTGAAGCTTTCTTT
CASTHRGVLNTEAFF
>15|TRBV28|TRBJ2-7|TRBD1|once
TGTGCCAGCAGTCCCCTCGGGACAGATAGGGGGGAGCAGTACTTC
CASSPLGTDRGEQYF
>15|TRBV18|TRBJ2-1|NA|NA
TGTGCCAGCTCACCCCGGCAGCGCCGAGATAATGAGCAGTTCTTC
CASSPRQRRDNEQFF
>11|TRBV20-1|TRBJ2-1|NA|NA
TGCAGTGCTAGGCAGGGATATGAGCAGTTCTTC
CSARQGYEQFF
>16|TRBV18|TRBJ1-5|TRBD1|NA
TGTGCCAGCTCACCACTAGGGACAGGAGGCAATCAGCCCCAGCATTTT
CASSPLGTGGNQPQHF
>13|TRBV11-2|TRBJ1-4|NA|NA
TGTGCCAGCAGCTCCCTCTTCAGTGAAAAACTGTTTTTT
CASSSLFSEKLFF
>17|TRBV28|TRBJ2-6|NA|once
TGTGCCAGCAATAAGGTGGGCCTAGCCTCTGGGGCCAACGTCCTGACTTTC
CASNKVGLASGANVLTF
>16|TRBV5-1|TRBJ1-5|NA|NA
TGCGCCAGCAGCTTGGCCCTGGACCCGGAGGATCAGCCCCAGCATTTT
CASSLALDPEDQPQHF
>15|TRBV9|TRBJ2-2|NA|once
TGTGCCAGCAGCGTAGAATCGCGGACTGGCGGGGAGCTGTTTTTT
CASSVESRTGGELFF
>14|TRBV25-1|TRBJ1-2|NA|NA
TGTGCCAGCAGTGACTTAGAGGAGGGGGGGGGCTACACCTTC
CASSDLEEGGGYTF
>15|TRBV7-3|TRBJ2-3|NA|NA
TGTGCCAGCAGCTTAACGGGGGGGCCCGGCGATACGCAGTATTTT
CASSLTGGPGDTQYF
>16|TRBV7-9|TRBJ2-2|TRBD1|NA
TGTGCCAGCAGCAAACAGGGGCCATCGAACACCGGGGAGCTGTTTTTT
CASSKQGPSNTGELFF
>14|TRBV5-6|TRBJ1-5|TRBD1|NA
TGTGCCAGCAGCCTGGGACAGTCTAATCAGCCCCAGCATTTT
CASSLGQSNQPQHF
>17|TRBV10-1|TRBJ2-1|TRBD2|NA
TGCGCCAGCAGCCCGTCCTTAGCGGGATCGTCCTACAATGAGCAGTTCTTC
CASSPSLAGSSYNEQFF
>15|TRBV6-6|TRBJ2-4|TRBD2|NA
TGTGCCAGCAGTTACGGGGAGGGAGCCAAAAACATTCAGTACTTC
CASSYGEGAKNIQYF
>13|TRBV30|TRBJ1-1|TRBD1|NA
TGTGCCTGGGACAGGGCTATGAACACTGAAGCTTTCTTT
CAWDRAMNTEAFF
>13|TRBV7-3|TRBJ2-1|NA|NA
TGTGCCAGCAGCATAGGCGGGGAGAATGAGCAGTTCTTC
CASSIGGENEQFF
>13|TRBV5-1|TRBJ2-2|NA|many
TGCGCCAGCGGGGGACAGAACACCGGGGAGCTGTTTTTT
CASGGQNTGELFF
>14|TRBV7-9|TRBJ1-1|NA|NA
TGTGCCAGCAGCTTACGGGGGGCCCGCACTGAAGCTTTCTTT
CASSLRGARTEAFF
>14|TRBV7-2|TRBJ2-4|TRBD1|NA
TGTGCCAGCAGCTTTGACAGGGGACGGGACATTCAGTACTTC
CASSFDRGRDIQYF
>16|TRBV6-1|TRBJ2-6|NA|NA
TGTGCCAGCAGTGAAGCGGGACTGGTAGGGGCCAACGTCCTGACTTTC
CASSEAGLVGANVLTF
>17|TRBV7-9|TRBJ2-5|TRBD2|once
TGTTCCAGCAGCTTAATCGGTTCGAGGGCGGGAGGGGAGACCCAGTACTTC
CSSSLIGSRAGGETQYF
>13|TRBV9|TRBJ2-1|NA|NA
TGTGCCAGCAGCGATCGCGTGAGGAATGAGCAGTTCTTC
CASSDRVRNEQFF
>18|TRBV15|TRBJ2-1|TRBD2|NA
TGTGCCACCAGCCCGAGTTGGGGGAGGACTAGCAGAGACAATGAGCAGTTCTTC
CATSPSWGRTSRDNEQFF
>14|TRBV14|TRBJ2-7|NA|NA
TGTGCCAGCAGCCGCCCGGGAGTTCCATACGAGCAGTACTTC
CASSRPGVPYEQYF
>19|TRBV12-5|TRBJ2-3|TRBD2|NA
TGTGCTAGTGGTTTGGACCAACGAACCCCCCTAGCGGGAGAAAATACGCAGTATTTT
CASGLDQRTPLAGENTQYF
>18|TRBV18|TRBJ2-2|TRBD1|once
TGTGCCAGCTCACCGCGGACAGGGGCGAACCTGAACACCGGGGAGCTGTTTTTT
CASSPRTGANLNTGELFF
>14|TRBV6-5|TRBJ1-2|NA|NA
TGTGCCAGCACTCCGGGACAACTAATCTACGGCTACACCTTC
CASTPGQLIYGYTF